This record covers a single TCR beta chain. The repertoire was sequenced with immunoSEQ multiplex PCR; TCRdb's copy has only in-frame clones and lacks some. The sample comprises nearly 200,000 clones, 70% to 90% of which are singletons, and approximately 7.6% rests with the top ten. CDR1 and CDR2 (germline): SNHLY, FYNNEI. V was shortened by 3 bases and J by 6 bases, with 14 bases between the two germline ends. The CDR3 consists of 14 residues. The data derive from a study of blood T cell repertoires in COVID-19. Study-wide context: Samples of COVID-19 (acute and convalescent) were obtained from the United States, Italy and Spain. Sources were T cells, B-cell-depleted T cells, or PBMCs; the material itself was cDNA or gDNA.

Donors were grouped by their self-reported clinical history. Cohort 3 recovery required two negative PCRs, clearance, or symptom resolution. The TCR sequence derives from a woman aged 18-35 years who had recovered from COVID-19. Source material: PBMCs or T cells enriched from blood (not recorded which). This sequence joins TRBV2 and TRBJ1-2; D gene uncertain. CDR3 in amino acids: CASSESPIADGYTF. The CDR3 nucleotides are TGTGCCAGCAGTGAGTCACCCATAGCGGATGGCTACACCTTC. Full variable domain (outside the CDR3, taken from reference TRBV2 and TRBJ1-2): EPEVTQTPSHQVTQMGQEVILRCVPISNHLYFYWYRQILGQKVEFLVSFYNNEISEKSEIFDDQFSVERPDGSNFTLKIRSTKLEDSAMYFCASSESPIADGYTFGSGTRLTVV.